The 12 T cell receptor beta chains given below trace back to one sample, sequenced in a study of spatial heterogeneity in lung cancer. The time point: sample taken at primary tumor resection. For these receptors, no antigen is known. TCRdb independently ran MiXCR on the 5' RACE reads; one entry per CDR3 protein. The table records 3,500 to 4,000 distinct CDR3 sequences, roughly 28% of them present only once. Overall study results and limits: In tumors, expanded intratumoral alpha and beta TCR counts tracked mutation counts.

Sequencing was performed on lung tumor tissue, taken at surgery. Receptors were obtained from a male donor with early-stage non-small cell lung cancer.

This clonotype is medium-sized in the sample. This beta chain represents an off-target read in a library built for alpha chains; its size is of limited meaning. The CDR3 spells CSAIAEKETQYF. The CDR3 bases are TGCAGTGCTATAGCGGAAAAAGAGACCCAGTACTTC. The chain is built from TRBV20-1 and TRBJ2-5; D perhaps matches TRBD2 (6 bases). The CDR3 is 12 residues long. Trimming cost V 4 bases and J 3 bases, with 9 bases left between them. The germline gives CDR1 DFQATT, CDR2 SNEGSKA (reference sequence).

This clonotype qualifies as medium-sized. Since it is a stray read in a library aimed at alpha chains, this beta chain has a size that is not meaningful. This chain connects TRBV20-1 to TRBJ2-1; 7 bases align to TRBD2. The J segment lost 7 bases and the V segment lost 6 bases, leaving 9 bases of the junction unmatched. The CDR3 has 13 amino acids. Germline V gives CDR1 DFQATT, CDR2 SNEGSKA (reference sequence). Written as DNA, the CDR3 is TGCAGTGCCCGAAGACTAGCAGGTAATGAGCAGTTCTTC. It translates to CSARRLAGNEQFF.

Comments on this clonotype: A library prepared for alpha chains yielded this beta chain as an off-target read; its size is of little meaning. The chain combines TRBV20-1 with TRBJ2-5; 7 positions match TRBD1. V dropped 0 bases and J dropped 3; count of bases not matched to a gene: 7. The CDR3 is made up of 15 amino acids. Germline V gene data show CDR1 as DFQATT and CDR2 as SNEGSKA (reference sequence). The CDR3 coding sequence is TGCAGTGCTAGAGATATTGGGGGACAGAAAGAGACCCAGTACTTC. This codes for CSARDIGGQKETQYF.

Only a few counts were recorded for this clonotype. The size of this beta chain means little, since it is a stray read in a library made for alpha chains. V and J are TRBV28 and TRBJ1-1, with D tentatively TRBD1 (6 bases). The germline CDR1 and CDR2 sequences are MDHEN and SYDVKM. Trimming took 4 bases from V and 4 from J, leaving 10 bases between them. CDR3 size: 13 residues. CDR3 sequence: CASSCRGCTEAFF. CDR3 DNA: TGTGCCAGCAGTTGCAGGGGCTGCACTGAAGCTTTCTTT. The whole variable domain, filled in from reference TRBV28 and TRBJ1-1, reads DVKVTQSSRYLVKRTGEKVFLECVQDMDHENMFWYRQDPGLGLRLIYFSYDVKMKEKGDIPEGYSVSREKKERFSLILESASTNQTSMYLCASSCRGCTEAFFGQGTRLTVV.

Judged by abundance, this clonotype is medium-sized (0.01 to 0.1%). This beta chain is off target for a library built for alpha chains, so its abundance means little. The chain links TRBV28 to TRBJ1-3; D possibly corresponds to TRBD1 (5 bases). CDR3 length: 13 amino acids. In germline, CDR1 is MDHEN, CDR2 SYDVKM. V lost 8 bases and J lost 8, with 16 bases in between. CDR3: CASSNLLGDTIYF. The DNA of the CDR3 is TGTGCCAGCTCGAATCTTTTAGGGGACACCATATATTTT.

This clonotype was counted only a few times. Within a library made for alpha chains, this beta chain is off target, and its count is uninformative. The rearrangement joins TRBV7-6 to TRBJ2-5; a possible D gene is TRBD1 (6 bases). Germline loops: CDR1 SGHVS, CDR2 FNYEAQ. Trimming cost V 5 bases and J 1 base, with 8 bases left between them. This CDR3 is built from 13 residues. This chain's CDR3 is CASSRQAQETQYF. CDR3 nucleotides: TGTGCCAGCAGCCGACAGGCCCAAGAGACCCAGTACTTC.

Judged by abundance, this clonotype is medium-sized. Found in a library prepared for alpha chains, this beta chain is an off-target read, and its abundance has little meaning. CDR3 nucleotides: TGTGCCAGCAGCCAGGGGACCTTACAAGAGACCCAGTACTTC. It translates to CASSQGTLQETQYF. This chain links TRBV11-2 with TRBJ2-5, with a tentative D call TRBD1 (6 bases). The length of the CDR3 is 14 residues. Deletions cut 5 bases from V and 2 bases from J, with 12 bases between. CDR1 and CDR2 (germline): SGHAT, FQNNGV. Supplemented by reference TRBV11-2 and TRBJ2-5, the full variable domain reads EAGVAQSPRYKIIEKRQSVAFWCNPISGHATLYWYQQILGQGPKLLIQFQNNGVVDDSQLPKDRFSAERLKGVDSTLKIQPAKLEDSAVYLCASSQGTLQETQYFGPGTRLLVL.

This clonotype turned up a few times. This beta chain appears as a stray read in a library generated for alpha chains; its size is not informative. V and J are TRBV5-5 and TRBJ1-2; D possibly corresponds to TRBD1 (6 bases). This CDR3 has 14 residues. V lost 4 bases and J 9 bases, leaving 19 bases between the germline ends. CDR1 and CDR2 (germline): SGHKS, YYEKEE (reference sequence). CDR3 in amino acids: CASSTRLDRSSYTF. The CDR3 DNA is TGTGCCAGCAGCACCCGCCTGGACAGATCGAGCTACACCTTC.

Notes on this clonotype: This beta chain is a stray read from a library made for alpha chains; its abundance is not meaningful. The rearrangement uses TRBV5-1 and TRBJ2-1; D perhaps matches TRBD1 (5 bases). Trimming left V 0 bases short and J 2 bases short, with 6 bases between. Per the germline V gene, CDR1 is SGHRS and CDR2 is YFSETQ. This CDR3 has 14 amino acids. This chain's CDR3 is CASSLAQAYNEQFF. The CDR3 DNA follows: TGCGCCAGCAGCTTGGCACAGGCCTACAATGAGCAGTTCTTC.

Note on this clonotype: A library prepared for alpha chains yielded this beta chain as an off-target read; its size is of little meaning. V usage is TRBV4-1 and J usage is TRBJ2-4; D remains unclear. This CDR3 is built from 12 residues. V was cut by 4 bases and J by 7 bases, with 8 bases left in between. The germline gives CDR1 MGHRA, CDR2 YSYEKL. The CDR3 DNA reads TGCGCCAGCAGCCCCCGAGGTAACATTCAGTACTTC. Translation: CASSPRGNIQYF.

A few counts support this clonotype. This beta chain is an unintended read in a library built for alpha chains; its size means little. CDR3 loop: CASRTRMDQPQHF. The CDR3 DNA sequence: TGTGCCAGCAGGACAAGAATGGATCAGCCCCAGCATTTT. The rearrangement joins TRBV6-5 to TRBJ1-5; D gene ambiguous. The CDR3 is made up of 13 amino acids. The germline V gene encodes CDR1 MNHEY and CDR2 SVGAGI. Trimming stripped 6 bases from V and 5 bases from J, with 11 bases between.

This clonotype qualifies as medium-sized (0.01 to 0.1%). As an off-target read in a library built for alpha chains, this beta chain has a frequency of little significance. The CDR3 sequence is CASSFFSGIDNEQFF. CDR3 nucleotides: TGTGCCAGCAGCTTTTTCAGCGGGATAGACAATGAGCAGTTCTTC. V gene TRBV7-2 combines with J gene TRBJ2-1, with TRBD2 identical over 7 bases. Germline V lookup: CDR1 SGHTA, CDR2 FQGNSA. With 3 bases clipped from V and 5 bases from J, the junction kept 7 bases outside the gene matches. The CDR3 extends over 15 amino acids. The variable domain in full, with the rest retrieved from reference TRBV7-2 and TRBJ2-1, is GAGVSQSPSNKVTEKGKDVELRCDPISGHTALYWYRQSLGQGLEFLIYFQGNSAPDKSGLPSDRFSAERTGGSVSTLTIQRTQQEDSAVYLCASSFFSGIDNEQFFGPGTRLTVL.